What follows are 26 T cell receptor beta chains derived from one specimen sequenced in a study of shared clonotypes between healthy human individuals. Only in-frame clones appear in the TCRdb table, and some are missing; sequencing was by immunoSEQ multiplex PCR. The top ten clones hold 1% to 1.5% of a sample with roughly 1,800,000 clones, about 95% of them seen once. CD8 cells regarded as naive lacked CD45RO, were positively chosen for CCR7, and omitted terminally differentiated effector memory CD45RA+ cells. Sequenced: naive CD8+ T cells sorted from blood. All receptors derive from a man aged 18 to 29 in good health.

For this clone: An end of the junction does not agree with germline; a read error may underlie this. The CDR3 loop reads CASSIDWGHETQYF. The CDR3 nucleotides are TGTGCCAGCAGCATAGACTGGGGGCATGAGACCCAGTACTTC. This chain links TRBV11-2 with TRBJ2-5; possibly TRBD1 for D (6 bases). Germline values: CDR1 SGHAT, CDR2 FQNNGV. The CDR3 loop spans 14 amino acids. The whole variable domain, remainder taken from reference TRBV11-2 and TRBJ2-5, is EAGVAQSPRYKIIEKRQSVAFWCNPISGHATLYWYQQILGQGPKLLIQFQNNGVVDDSQLPKDRFSAERLKGVDSTLKIQPAKLEDSAVYLCASSIDWGHETQYFGPGTRLLVL.

The V gene is TRBV2, the J gene TRBJ2-7; the D is unclear. V was clipped by 6 bases and J by 2 bases, with 11 bases between them. Germline V gives CDR1 SNHLY, CDR2 FYNNEI. CDR3 length: 13 residues. The CDR3 coding sequence is TGTGCCAGCAGGCCGGGCCCCGCCTACGAGCAGTACTTC. Amino acid sequence: CASRPGPAYEQYF.

V gene TRBV6-5 combines with J gene TRBJ2-7; D not certain. Trimming left V 10 bases short and J 3 bases short, with 16 bases between. Germline CDR1 and CDR2: MNHEY and SVGAGI. CDR3 length: 13 amino acids. The CDR3: CATSAASGYEQYF. In DNA, the CDR3 is TGTGCCACCTCGGCGGCATCCGGCTACGAGCAGTACTTC.

The chain combines TRBV29-1 with TRBJ1-1; D is perhaps TRBD1 (5 bases). CDR3 length: 13 residues. V shed 0 bases and J shed 3 bases, with 8 bases lying between them. The V gene's germline CDR1 is SQVTM and CDR2 ANQGSEA. The CDR3 sequence is CSVEDKGYTEAFF. CDR3 DNA: TGCAGCGTTGAAGATAAGGGGTACACTGAAGCTTTCTTT.

The CDR3 nucleotides are TGTGCCAGCGACATCGGGGCAGGGGTAGAGACCCAGTACTTC. Its translation: CASDIGAGVETQYF. The chain combines TRBV5-8 with TRBJ2-5, with TRBD1 as a possible D gene (6 bases). V lost 7 bases and J lost 4, with 17 bases in between. The CDR3 runs 14 residues. The germline gives CDR1 SGHTS, CDR2 YDEGEE. The full variable domain, with the rest looked up from reference TRBV5-8 and TRBJ2-5, is EAGVTQSPTHLIKTRGQQATLRCSPISGHTSVYWYQQALGLGLQFLLWYDEGEERNRGNFPPRFSGRQFPNYSSELNVNALELEDSALYLCASDIGAGVETQYFGPGTRLLVL.

This clone came up once. This sequence joins TRBV4-3 and TRBJ2-7; 9 positions agree with TRBD1. CDR3 size: 16 residues. The germline V gene has CDR1 LGHNA and CDR2 YSLEER. V was pared by 4 bases and J by 5 bases, with 12 bases of the junction left unmatched. The DNA for the CDR3 is TGCGCCAGCAGCCCAGGCTCGAGACAGGGGGTTAACGAGCAGTACTTC. Encoded protein: CASSPGSRQGVNEQYF.

The chain has TRBV19 and TRBJ2-1, with D unclear. Germline CDR1 reads LNHDA; CDR2 reads SQIVND (reference sequence). V was cut by 3 bases and J by 8 bases, with 17 bases left in between. The CDR3 consists of 15 residues. The CDR3 coding sequence is TGTGCCAGTAGTATGGAAGGCTCCCGGTTCGATGAGCAGTTCTTC. Protein: CASSMEGSRFDEQFF.

With respect to this clone: The sample contains more than one DNA sequence encoding this CDR3. The rearrangement joins TRBV4-3 to TRBJ1-5; D gene uncertain. This CDR3 is built from 15 residues. Germline CDR1 and CDR2: LGHNA and YSLEER. Trimming took off 0 bases at V and 2 bases at J, with 8 bases between the two ends. CDR3 bases: TGCGCCAGCAGCCAAGACGGTGGGGGCAATCAGCCCCAGCATTTT. It specifies CASSQDGGGNQPQHF.

The chain carries TRBV2 and TRBJ1-5, with a tentative D call TRBD1 (6 bases). Looked up from germline, CDR1 is SNHLY and CDR2 is FYNNEI. V dropped 3 bases and J dropped 0 bases, with 12 bases sitting between them. CDR3 length: 16 amino acids. The CDR3 DNA follows: TGTGCCAGCAGTGATTTGGCAGGGGATAGCAATCAGCCCCAGCATTTT. Its protein product is CASSDLAGDSNQPQHF.

V gene TRBV5-1 combines with J gene TRBJ2-1; TRBD2 matches 14 bases. The germline V gene encodes CDR1 SGHRS and CDR2 YFSETQ. The CDR3 has 17 residues. V trimming: 4 bases; J trimming: 6 bases; junction bases outside the gene matches: 9. The chain's CDR3 is CASSPPPGTSGSNEQFF. The CDR3 nucleotides read TGCGCCAGCAGCCCACCCCCTGGGACTAGCGGGAGCAATGAGCAGTTCTTC.

The rearrangement uses TRBV7-9 and TRBJ1-5; 7 bases match TRBD1. Germline V gene lookup returns CDR1 SEHNR and CDR2 FQNEAQ (reference sequence). This CDR3 region has 18 residues. Trimming removed 4 bases from V and 3 bases from J; junction bases left unmatched: 15. CDR3 nucleotides: TGTGCCAGCAGCTCGACCCGAGACACAGGGGTCTACAATCAGCCCCAGCATTTT. Translating it yields CASSSTRDTGVYNQPQHF.

The rearrangement uses TRBV29-1 and TRBJ2-1; 9 positions agree with TRBD2. The CDR3 is 15 amino acids. V was pared by 0 bases and J by 4 bases, with 4 bases of the junction left unmatched. Germline values: CDR1 SQVTM, CDR2 ANQGSEA. CDR3 sequence: CSVEEGSGGYNEQFF. In DNA, the CDR3 is TGCAGCGTTGAAGAAGGAAGCGGGGGGTACAATGAGCAGTTCTTC.

Turning to this clone: This sample includes further DNA sequences coding for the same CDR3. The V gene is TRBV4-1, the J gene TRBJ2-7; either TRBD1 or TRBD2 may supply D (5 bases each). This CDR3 spans 13 amino acids. Trimming stripped 1 base from V and 2 bases from J, with 6 bases between. CDR1 and CDR2 (germline): MGHRA, YSYEKL. DNA of the CDR3: TGCGCCAGCAGCCAAGGGGGGACCTACGAGCAGTACTTC. Translated: CASSQGGTYEQYF.

This clone came up once. This sequence joins TRBV4-3 and TRBJ2-5, with TRBD2 matching over 10 bases. The V gene end was trimmed by 1 base and the J gene end by 2 bases; junction bases not matched to a gene: 4. Germline V gene lookup returns CDR1 LGHNA and CDR2 YSLEER. The CDR3 covers 16 residues. CDR3 nucleotide sequence: TGCGCCAGCAGCCAAGCGGGGACTAGCGAGCAAGAGACCCAGTACTTC. Its protein product is CASSQAGTSEQETQYF.

The chain uses TRBV19 and TRBJ1-1; weak D call: TRBD1 (6 bases). Germline assignment: CDR1 LNHDA and CDR2 SQIVND (reference sequence). The CDR3 contains 14 residues. Trimming took off 3 bases at V and 4 bases at J, with 12 bases between the two ends. As DNA, the CDR3 is TGTGCCAGTAGTATGACACAGGGATCCACTGAAGCTTTCTTT. Translating gives CASSMTQGSTEAFF.

As for this clone: At one end the junction does not follow the germline gene, possibly because of a read error. The genes are TRBV5-8 and TRBJ2-7; a weak D match, TRBD1 (6 bases). CDR1 and CDR2 (germline): SGHTS, YDEGEE. This CDR3 contains 14 residues. CDR3 sequence: CASSTGTFSHEQYF. DNA for the CDR3: TGTGCCAGCAGCACCGGGACATTCTCCCACGAGCAGTACTTC.

This chain uses TRBV2 with TRBJ2-3, with 7 bases aligning to TRBD2. The CDR3 runs 17 residues. Germline V gives CDR1 SNHLY, CDR2 FYNNEI. After removal of 2 bases from V and 3 bases from J, the junction contained 11 bases not matched to a gene. In DNA, the CDR3 is TGTGCCAGCAGTGAAAGTTGGGGCGGGGGATTTACAGATACGCAGTATTTT. Translated: CASSESWGGGFTDTQYF. The full variable domain, in which reference TRBV2 and TRBJ2-3 provide the parts outside the CDR3, is EPEVTQTPSHQVTQMGQEVILRCVPISNHLYFYWYRQILGQKVEFLVSFYNNEISEKSEIFDDQFSVERPDGSNFTLKIRSTKLEDSAMYFCASSESWGGGFTDTQYFGPGTRLTVL.

V and J are TRBV9 and TRBJ2-7; no clear D. Deletions cut 4 bases from V and 0 bases from J, with 14 bases between. Germline assignment: CDR1 SGDLS and CDR2 YYNGEE. CDR3 size: 15 residues. For the CDR3, the DNA is TGTGCCAGCAGCCCCGCCGGTCGTAGCTCCTACGAGCAGTACTTC. Its protein product is CASSPAGRSSYEQYF.

The chain carries TRBV7-8 and TRBJ2-5, with 7 bases matching TRBD2. V shed 0 bases and J 4 bases; nucleotides not matched to a gene: 8. The CDR3 runs to 16 residues. Germline V gives CDR1 SGHVS, CDR2 FQNEAQ. The CDR3 DNA sequence: TGTGCCAGCAGCTTAGCGTCGCGGGAGATGAGAGAGACCCAGTACTTC. Its translation is CASSLASREMRETQYF.

The chain links TRBV28 to TRBJ1-4; D call uncertain. The V and J ends lost 6 bases and 8 bases respectively, with 16 bases between them. The CDR3 totals 14 residues. Germline V gives CDR1 MDHEN, CDR2 SYDVKM. The CDR3, as DNA: TGTGCCAGCAGCGAAAGTTCGATGAGCGAAAAACTGTTTTTT. It translates to CASSESSMSEKLFF.

The rearrangement uses TRBV4-3 and TRBJ2-7; 7 bases line up with TRBD1. Losses at the gene ends were 1 base for V and 4 bases for J; bases not matched to a gene: 10. In germline, CDR1 is LGHNA, CDR2 YSLEER. The CDR3 extends over 16 amino acids. The CDR3 here is CASSQGWDSEGYEQYF. The CDR3 bases are TGCGCCAGCAGCCAAGGTTGGGACAGCGAGGGGTACGAGCAGTACTTC.

The V and J genes are TRBV7-9 and TRBJ1-3, with D possibly being TRBD1 (6 bases). V was cut by 5 bases and J by 2 bases, with 16 bases left in between. This CDR3 comprises 16 residues. Looked up from germline, CDR1 is SEHNR and CDR2 is FQNEAQ (reference sequence). CDR3 nucleotides: TGTGCCAGCAGCCAAGAAGGGGGGGCGGCTGGAAACACCATATATTTT. It is translated as CASSQEGGAAGNTIYF.

V is TRBV6-1 and J is TRBJ2-5, with a tentative D call TRBD2 (7 bases). V dropped 6 bases and J dropped 3 bases, with 11 bases sitting between them. This CDR3 contains 13 residues. CDR1 MNHNS and CDR2 SASEGT come from the germline V gene. The CDR3 spells CASRGGGKETQYF. The CDR3 coding sequence is TGTGCCAGCAGGGGAGGGGGAAAAGAGACCCAGTACTTC.

The chain uses TRBV27 and TRBJ2-1, with 10 bases aligning to TRBD2. V trimming: 9 bases; J trimming: 4 bases; junction bases outside the gene matches: 9. The CDR3 contains 15 residues. Germline V CDR1 and CDR2: MNHEY, SMNVEV (reference sequence). CDR3 protein: CASKYTSGTYNEQFF. The CDR3 coding sequence is TGTGCCAGTAAATACACTAGCGGGACTTACAATGAGCAGTTCTTC.

The chain uses TRBV5-1 and TRBJ1-4; no clear D. There are 15 residues in the CDR3. V was shortened by 0 bases and J by 6 bases, with 12 bases between the two germline ends. Germline V gives CDR1 SGHRS, CDR2 YFSETQ. The CDR3 reads CASSLAGPLDEKLFF. The DNA for the CDR3 is TGCGCCAGCAGCTTGGCCGGGCCCCTTGATGAAAAACTGTTTTTT.

The V call is TRBV5-6, the J call TRBJ2-5; 8 bases are shared with TRBD1. J lost 1 base, V lost 3 bases, and 5 bases had no gene match. CDR3 length equals 15 residues. The germline CDR1 and CDR2 sequences are SGHDT and YYEEEE. For the CDR3, the DNA is TGTGCCAGCAGCTCAAGCGACAGGGGCCAAGAGACCCAGTACTTC. Its protein is CASSSSDRGQETQYF.